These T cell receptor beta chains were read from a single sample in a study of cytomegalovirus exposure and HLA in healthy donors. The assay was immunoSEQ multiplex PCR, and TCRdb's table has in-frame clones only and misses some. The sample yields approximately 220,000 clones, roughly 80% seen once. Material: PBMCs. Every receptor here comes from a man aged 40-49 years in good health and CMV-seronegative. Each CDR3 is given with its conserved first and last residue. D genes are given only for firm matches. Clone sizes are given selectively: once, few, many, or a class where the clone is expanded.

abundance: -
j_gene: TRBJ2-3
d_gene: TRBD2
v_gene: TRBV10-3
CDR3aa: CAISDKRGTTDTQYF
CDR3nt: TGTGCCATCAGTGATAAGCGGGGGACCACAGATACGCAGTATTTT

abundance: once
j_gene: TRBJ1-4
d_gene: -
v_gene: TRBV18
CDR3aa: CASSPSQVNEKLFF
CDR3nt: TGTGCCAGCTCACCTAGTCAAGTTAATGAAAAACTGTTTTTT

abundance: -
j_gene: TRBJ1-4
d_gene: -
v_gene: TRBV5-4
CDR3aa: CASSLRQGGNEKLFF
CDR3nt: TGTGCCAGCAGCTTGCGGCAGGGCGGTAATGAAAAACTGTTTTTT

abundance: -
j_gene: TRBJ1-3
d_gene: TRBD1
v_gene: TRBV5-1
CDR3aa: CASSPGQENLNTIYF
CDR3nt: TGCGCCAGCAGCCCGGGACAGGAGAACTTAAACACCATATATTTT

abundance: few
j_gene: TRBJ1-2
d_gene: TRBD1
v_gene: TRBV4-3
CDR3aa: CASSQIQTGPYGYTF
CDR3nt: TGCGCCAGCAGCCAAATTCAGACAGGGCCCTATGGCTACACCTTC

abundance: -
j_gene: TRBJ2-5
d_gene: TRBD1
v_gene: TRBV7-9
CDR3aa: CSSSLGQVQETQYF
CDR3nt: TGTTCCAGCAGCTTGGGACAGGTCCAAGAGACCCAGTACTTC

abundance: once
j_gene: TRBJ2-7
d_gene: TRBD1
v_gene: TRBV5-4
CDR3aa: CASNLPGQGEYEQYF
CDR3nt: TGTGCCAGCAACCTCCCGGGACAGGGCGAATACGAGCAGTACTTC

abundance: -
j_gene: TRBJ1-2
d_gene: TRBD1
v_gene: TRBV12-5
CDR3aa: CASGPKTGNVDYGYTF
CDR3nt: TGTGCTAGTGGTCCCAAGACAGGGAACGTGGACTATGGCTACACCTTC

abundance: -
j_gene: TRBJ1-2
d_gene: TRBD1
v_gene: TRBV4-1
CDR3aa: CASSQVGTGGASYGYTF
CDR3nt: TGCGCCAGCAGCCAAGTAGGAACAGGGGGCGCCTCCTATGGCTACACCTTC

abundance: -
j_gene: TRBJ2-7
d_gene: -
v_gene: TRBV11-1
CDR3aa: CASSLNLNEQYF
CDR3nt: TGTGCCAGCAGCTTAAATCTTAACGAGCAGTACTTC

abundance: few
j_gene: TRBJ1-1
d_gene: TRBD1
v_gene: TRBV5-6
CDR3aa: CASSIPGQGGEAFF
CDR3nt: TGTGCCAGCAGTATTCCGGGACAGGGGGGTGAAGCTTTCTTT

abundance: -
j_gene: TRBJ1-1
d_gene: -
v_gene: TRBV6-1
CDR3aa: CASSETWQGEAFF
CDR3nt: TGTGCCAGCAGCGAAACCTGGCAGGGGGAAGCTTTCTTT

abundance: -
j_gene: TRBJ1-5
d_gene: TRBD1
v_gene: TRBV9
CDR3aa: CASSAGQGSNQPQHF
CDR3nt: TGTGCCAGCAGCGCGGGACAGGGCAGCAATCAGCCCCAGCATTTT

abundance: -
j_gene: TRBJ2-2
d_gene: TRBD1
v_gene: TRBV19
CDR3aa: CASSLQPDRVYRELFF
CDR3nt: TGTGCCAGTAGTTTGCAACCGGACAGGGTATACCGGGAGCTGTTTTTT

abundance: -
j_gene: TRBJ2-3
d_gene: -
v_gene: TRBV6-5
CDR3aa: CASRVLGSSTDTQYF
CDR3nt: TGTGCCAGCAGGGTACTAGGGAGTAGCACAGATACGCAGTATTTT

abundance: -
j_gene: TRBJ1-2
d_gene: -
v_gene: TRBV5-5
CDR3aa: CASSSDSNYGYTF
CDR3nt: TGTGCCAGCAGCTCAGACAGCAACTATGGCTACACCTTC

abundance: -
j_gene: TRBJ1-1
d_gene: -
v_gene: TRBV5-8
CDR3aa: CASSFRSHRNTEAFF
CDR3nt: TGTGCCAGCAGCTTTCGCTCACACCGGAACACTGAAGCTTTCTTT

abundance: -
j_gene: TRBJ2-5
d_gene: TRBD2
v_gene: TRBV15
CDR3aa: CATMTSGRASETQYF
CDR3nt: TGTGCCACCATGACTAGCGGGAGGGCCAGCGAGACCCAGTACTTC

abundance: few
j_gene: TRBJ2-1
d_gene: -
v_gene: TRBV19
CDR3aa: CASSISWSGEQFF
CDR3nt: TGTGCCAGTAGTATTAGTTGGTCCGGTGAGCAGTTCTTC

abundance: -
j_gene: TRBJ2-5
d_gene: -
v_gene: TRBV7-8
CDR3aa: CASSLDTSSGRIFKSQETQYF
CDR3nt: TGTGCCAGCAGCTTAGACACATCAAGCGGGCGGATATTTAAGAGCCAAGAGACCCAGTACTTC

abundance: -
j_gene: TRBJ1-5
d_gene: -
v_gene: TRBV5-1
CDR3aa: CASSLAGGEGNQPQHF
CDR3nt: TGCGCCAGCAGCTTGGCCGGGGGGGAAGGCAATCAGCCCCAGCATTTT

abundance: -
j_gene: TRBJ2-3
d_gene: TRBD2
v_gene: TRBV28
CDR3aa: CASSLVRLAGYTDTQYF
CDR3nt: TGTGCCAGCAGTTTAGTAAGACTAGCGGGGTACACAGATACGCAGTATTTT

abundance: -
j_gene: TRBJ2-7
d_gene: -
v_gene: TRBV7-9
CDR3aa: CASSLEEWGEPFYEQYF
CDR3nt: TGTGCCAGCAGCTTAGAAGAGTGGGGGGAACCTTTTTACGAGCAGTACTTC

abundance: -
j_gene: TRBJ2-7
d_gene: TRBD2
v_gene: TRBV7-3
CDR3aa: CASSFTGGMEQYF
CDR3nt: TGTGCCAGCAGCTTTACGGGGGGTATGGAGCAGTACTTC

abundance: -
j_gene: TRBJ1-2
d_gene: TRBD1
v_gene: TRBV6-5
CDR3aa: CASSINRGDGYTF
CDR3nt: TGTGCCAGCAGTATTAACAGGGGTGATGGCTACACCTTC

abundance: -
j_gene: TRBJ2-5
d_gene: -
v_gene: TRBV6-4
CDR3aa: CASSDGLRGLLETQYF
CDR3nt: TGTGCCAGCAGTGACGGTCTCAGGGGCCTTTTAGAGACCCAGTACTTC

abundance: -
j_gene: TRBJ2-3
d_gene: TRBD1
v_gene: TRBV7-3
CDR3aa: CASSLRDRFTDTQYF
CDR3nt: TGTGCCAGCAGCTTAAGGGACAGGTTCACAGATACGCAGTATTTT

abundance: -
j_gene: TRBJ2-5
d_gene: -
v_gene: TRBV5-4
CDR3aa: CASSLFGRPETQYF
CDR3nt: TGTGCCAGCAGCTTGTTTGGGAGACCAGAGACCCAGTACTTC

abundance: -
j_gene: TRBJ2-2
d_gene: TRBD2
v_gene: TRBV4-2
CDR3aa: CASSQDVAGGTGELFF
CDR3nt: TGTGCCAGCAGCCAAGATGTAGCGGGGGGTACCGGGGAGCTGTTTTTT

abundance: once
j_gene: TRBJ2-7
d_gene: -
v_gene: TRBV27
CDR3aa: CASSLYTGIEQYF
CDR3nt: TGTGCCAGCAGTTTATATACAGGGATCGAGCAGTACTTC